Listed below are T cell receptor beta chains from one sample, sequenced in a study of blood T cell repertoires in COVID-19. Sequencing used immunoSEQ multiplex PCR; TCRdb keeps in-frame clones, though not all of them. Among around 130,000 clones listed, just over 75% were seen once. Source material: peripheral blood. The origin of the receptors is a human donor in a cohort sampled during active COVID-19. CDR3s include the opening cysteine and the closing phenylalanine or tryptophan. D genes are given only for firm matches. Clone size is not always given. Where it is, it says once, few, many or a class for expanded clones.

d_call clone_size j_call v_call cdr3_aa cdr3_nt
- - TRBJ1-1 TRBV19 CASSIRQDVGAEAFF TGTGCCAGTAGTATACGACAGGACGTGGGGGCTGAAGCTTTCTTT
- - TRBJ2-7 TRBV6-6 CASSYEMPGIYEQYF TGTGCCAGCAGTTATGAGATGCCAGGGATCTACGAGCAGTACTTC
- few TRBJ1-5 TRBV9 CASSRRGFSNQPQHF TGTGCCAGCAGTCGCCGCGGGTTTAGCAATCAGCCCCAGCATTTT
TRBD1 - TRBJ1-4 TRBV5-4 CASSLKDRMAEKLFF TGTGCCAGCAGCTTAAAGGACAGGATGGCGGAAAAACTGTTTTTT
TRBD1 - TRBJ1-2 TRBV18 CASSPPQDRANYGYTF TGTGCCAGCTCACCACCGCAGGACAGGGCAAACTATGGCTACACCTTC
- - TRBJ1-4 TRBV6-6 CASSYSLRGFNEKLFF TGTGCCAGCAGTTACTCACTTAGGGGATTTAATGAAAAACTGTTTTTT
- - TRBJ1-2 TRBV28 CASRVSGGYGYTF TGTGCCAGCAGGGTTTCGGGGGGCTATGGCTACACCTTC
- - TRBJ1-1 TRBV7-9 CASSLDLNTEAFF TGTGCCAGCAGCTTAGACTTGAACACTGAAGCTTTCTTT
TRBD1 - TRBJ2-5 TRBV7-8 CASSPTRQGARGTQYF TGTGCCAGCAGTCCTACAAGACAGGGGGCGCGGGGGACCCAGTACTTC
- - TRBJ1-3 TRBV7-9 CASSLAFAAPRDTIYF TGTGCCAGCAGCTTAGCTTTCGCGGCCCCTCGGGACACCATATATTTT
- - TRBJ2-7 TRBV30 CAWSSGRYEQYF TGTGCCTGGAGTTCTGGGAGGTACGAGCAGTACTTC
- - TRBJ1-1 TRBV6-1 CASSEAAWGDTEAFF TGTGCCAGCAGTGAAGCCGCCTGGGGGGACACTGAAGCTTTCTTT
- few TRBJ1-5 TRBV7-2 CASAASNQPQHF TGTGCCAGCGCGGCTAGCAATCAGCCCCAGCATTTT
- - TRBJ2-6 TRBV5-4 CASSSASSGANVLTF TGTGCCAGCAGCTCTGCGAGCTCTGGGGCCAACGTCCTGACTTTC
TRBD1 - TRBJ1-2 TRBV30 CAWSRDRGRGYTF TGTGCCTGGTCCCGGGACAGGGGGAGAGGCTACACCTTC
- - TRBJ2-7 TRBV6-5 CASSRQFEQYF TGTGCCAGCAGCCGACAGTTCGAGCAGTACTTC